This TCR beta chain was identified during a study of blood T cells in healthy people across ages. V lost 2 bases and J 4 bases, leaving 8 bases between the germline ends. The CDR3 runs to 13 residues. Germline-derived CDR1 and CDR2 are MNHEY and SMNVEV (reference sequence). Combining a sample-barcoded 5' primer with a J-beta primer mix, a second PCR ran for roughly 7 to 11 cycles. Each of the cDNA molecules was tagged by a template-switch adaptor with 12 random nucleotides. TCRdb re-analysed the 5' RACE reads in MiXCR, keeping a single row per CDR3 protein. The data contain 700,000 to 800,000 distinct CDR3 sequences, around 40% of them singletons. The people who gave samples were healthy Caucasians from Russia, aged roughly 6 to 90. PBMCs were isolated at a quantity of at least 7 million per sample.

Sequenced sample: blood. The origin of this receptor is a woman aged 55-75 years in good health. V gene TRBV27 combines with J gene TRBJ1-2; D might be TRBD1 (5 bases). Here the CDR3 reads CASSLARAYGYTF. The DNA for the CDR3 is TGTGCCAGCAGTTTAGCCAGGGCCTATGGCTACACCTTC.